This TCR beta chain came from a study of T cell repertoires and Cas9 in healthy adults (dated by TCRdb to the late 2010s). About the investigation overall: Within the CD4 and CD8 compartments, SpCas9-reactive T cells were assessed for multi-effector potency, cytotoxicity and lineage determination. Preexisting T cell immunity against the Streptococcus pyogenes Cas9 nuclease (SpCas9) used in CRISPR gene editing was examined in the study. What the research found in general, with its limitations: In vitro, the proliferation and function of SpCas9-reactive effector T cells were reported to be mitigated by SpCas9-reactive regulatory T cells.

Donors were healthy humans. With respect to this clone: Its antigen is currently not known. Base qualities are not recorded, but no much larger clone differs from it by a single base.

Library preparation was by the immunoSEQ multiplex PCR assay. TCRdb limited this immuneACCESS table to in-frame rearrangements with V and J called. A share of clones is missing; checked studies link under half to unresolved V genes, and the rest is unexplained. The sample table lists 22,000 or so clones, 85% to 95% of them with a count of one. 0.84% of the sample comes from the top ten. Sequencing was done on a sample of CD4+ effector T cells (CD127+, CD25-, CD137-, CD154-) from PBMCs; culture status not recorded. This clonotype was sampled from a human donor in good health.

The sequenced DNA is TGTGCCAGCTTCCGGCCAGCCGGAGGGGAGCAGTTCTTC. It codes for CASFRPAGGEQFF. The receptor chain draws on TRBV5-6 and TRBJ2-1; perhaps TRBD2 is the D gene, with 6 bases matching. The CDR3 contains 13 residues, cysteine and phenylalanine counted. Left in the record is the CDR3 DNA by itself, 39 bases read in frame from the first base. Trimming costs V 7 bases and J 10 bases, and their ends lie 18 bases apart. The germline V gene supplies CDR1 SGHDT and CDR2 YYEEEE.